The rows below give T cell receptor beta chains drawn from one sample of a study of memory CD4+ T cells and cytomegalovirus serostatus. Some clones are missing from TCRdb's copy, which holds only in-frame ones; the method was immunoSEQ multiplex PCR. The data show 55,000 to 80,000 clones, with 60% to 85% seen just once and approximately 4.8% held by the top ten. Sequenced sample: memory CD4+ T cells from blood. The source of these receptors is an adult in good health and CMV-seropositive. Both conserved end residues are part of each CDR3. The order of the fields is clone size, J gene, V gene, D gene, CDR3 DNA, CDR3 protein. The D gene is left open where the match is weak. The size of a clone is reported for some rows only, either as once, few or many, or as a class for expanded clones.

size: few; J: TRBJ1-1; V: TRBV28; D: .; DNA: TGTGCCAGCAAAGGGAGTACCTCCCTGAGGACTGAAGCTTTCTTT; CDR3: CASKGSTSLRTEAFF
size: few; J: TRBJ2-5; V: TRBV7-9; D: .; DNA: TGTGCCAGCAGCCCCGGACCAGGGTACCAAGAGACCCAGTACTTC; CDR3: CASSPGPGYQETQYF
size: .; J: TRBJ1-4; V: TRBV15; D: TRBD1; DNA: TGTGCCACCAGCAGAGCTCCGGTGTCGGGACAGGGAAGTGGAAAACTGTTTTTT; CDR3: CATSRAPVSGQGSGKLFF
size: .; J: TRBJ2-7; V: TRBV11-2; D: .; DNA: TGTGCCAGCAGCGAGGCCGGGATTAACTACGAGCAGTACTTC; CDR3: CASSEAGINYEQYF
size: .; J: TRBJ2-7; V: TRBV5-1; D: TRBD2; DNA: TGCGCCAGCAGCTTGGAGGCTAGCGGGGGCTACGAGCAGTACTTC; CDR3: CASSLEASGGYEQYF
size: .; J: TRBJ1-1; V: TRBV6-5; D: .; DNA: TGTGCCAGCAGTTTAGCGGGACCGAACACTGAAGCTTTCTTT; CDR3: CASSLAGPNTEAFF
size: .; J: TRBJ1-6; V: TRBV5-6; D: .; DNA: TGTGCCAGCAGCCCCGGACGGGGGAGCTCCTATAATTCACCCCTCCACTTT; CDR3: CASSPGRGSSYNSPLHF
size: .; J: TRBJ2-5; V: TRBV29-1; D: TRBD1; DNA: TGCAGCGTTGAAGTACTACAGGGGAGTCGCTTCTTGACTTTTGAAGAGACCCAGTACTTC; CDR3: CSVEVLQGSRFLTFEETQYF
size: few; J: TRBJ2-1; V: TRBV2; D: TRBD2; DNA: TGTGCCAGCAGTGAAGCCCTAGCGGGTGTATATGAGCAGTTCTTC; CDR3: CASSEALAGVYEQFF
size: .; J: TRBJ1-1; V: TRBV28; D: .; DNA: TGTGCCAGCAGTTTCCAAAGGCAGATATACACTGAAGCTTTCTTT; CDR3: CASSFQRQIYTEAFF
size: .; J: TRBJ1-1; V: TRBV19; D: TRBD1; DNA: TGTGCCAGTAGAACGGGACAGGGATTCACTGAAGCTTTCTTT; CDR3: CASRTGQGFTEAFF
size: once; J: TRBJ1-6; V: TRBV7-8; D: .; DNA: TGTGCCAGCAGCTTAGGTTTCCGGGAATCACCCCTCCACTTT; CDR3: CASSLGFRESPLHF
size: .; J: TRBJ2-4; V: TRBV9; D: TRBD2; DNA: TGTGCCAGCAGCGCAACGGGACTAGCGGGAGGAAACATTCAGTACTTC; CDR3: CASSATGLAGGNIQYF
size: .; J: TRBJ2-5; V: TRBV4-2; D: .; DNA: TGTGCCAGCAGCGCCGTGGGCTCCAAAGAGACCCAGTACTTC; CDR3: CASSAVGSKETQYF
size: .; J: TRBJ2-3; V: TRBV28; D: TRBD1; DNA: TGTGCCAGCACCCTGAATGGACAGGGCACAGATACGCAGTATTTT; CDR3: CASTLNGQGTDTQYF
size: .; J: TRBJ2-5; V: TRBV28; D: TRBD2; DNA: TGTGCCAGCCTAGCGGGGGCTAACGCTGGGGAGACCCAGTACTTC; CDR3: CASLAGANAGETQYF
size: few; J: TRBJ2-7; V: TRBV27; D: .; DNA: TGTGCCAGCAGTCCCCCCCGTGGATCCTCCTCCTACGAGCAGTACTTC; CDR3: CASSPPRGSSSYEQYF
size: .; J: TRBJ1-1; V: TRBV7-8; D: .; DNA: TGTGCCAGCAGCTTAAGTACGCCCACAGAGAACACTGAAGCTTTCTTT; CDR3: CASSLSTPTENTEAFF
size: .; J: TRBJ1-4; V: TRBV2; D: .; DNA: TGTGCCAGCAGTGGCTTGGGGGCAGGTGAAAAACTGTTTTTT; CDR3: CASSGLGAGEKLFF
size: .; J: TRBJ1-4; V: TRBV28; D: .; DNA: TGTGCCAGCAGTCGCGGGGGGGTTGAAAAACTGTTTTTT; CDR3: CASSRGGVEKLFF
size: .; J: TRBJ1-5; V: TRBV28; D: .; DNA: TGTGCCAGCAGGCCCGGAGGGGGAGGTCAGCCCCAGCATTTT; CDR3: CASRPGGGGQPQHF
size: .; J: TRBJ1-4; V: TRBV15; D: .; DNA: TGTGCCACCAGCAGAGATCTAGGAGAAAAACTGTTTTTT; CDR3: CATSRDLGEKLFF